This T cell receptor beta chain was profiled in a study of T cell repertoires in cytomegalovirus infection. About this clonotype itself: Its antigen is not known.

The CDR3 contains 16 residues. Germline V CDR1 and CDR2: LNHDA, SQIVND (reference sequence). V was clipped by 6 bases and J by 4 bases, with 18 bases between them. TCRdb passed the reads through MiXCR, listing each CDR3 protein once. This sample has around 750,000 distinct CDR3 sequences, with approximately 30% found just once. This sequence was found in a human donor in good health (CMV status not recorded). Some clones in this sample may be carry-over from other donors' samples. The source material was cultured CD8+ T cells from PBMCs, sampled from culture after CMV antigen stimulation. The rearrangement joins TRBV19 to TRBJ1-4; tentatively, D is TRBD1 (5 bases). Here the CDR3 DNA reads TGTGCCAGTAGACCAGACCACAGGAGATATAATGAAAAACTGTTTTTT. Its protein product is CASRPDHRRYNEKLFF. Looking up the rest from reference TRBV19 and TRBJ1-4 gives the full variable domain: DGGITQSPKYLFRKEGQNVTLSCEQNLNHDAMYWYRQDPGQGLRLIYYSQIVNDFQKGDIAEGYSVSREKKESFPLTVTSAQKNPTAFYLCASRPDHRRYNEKLFFGSGTQLSVL.